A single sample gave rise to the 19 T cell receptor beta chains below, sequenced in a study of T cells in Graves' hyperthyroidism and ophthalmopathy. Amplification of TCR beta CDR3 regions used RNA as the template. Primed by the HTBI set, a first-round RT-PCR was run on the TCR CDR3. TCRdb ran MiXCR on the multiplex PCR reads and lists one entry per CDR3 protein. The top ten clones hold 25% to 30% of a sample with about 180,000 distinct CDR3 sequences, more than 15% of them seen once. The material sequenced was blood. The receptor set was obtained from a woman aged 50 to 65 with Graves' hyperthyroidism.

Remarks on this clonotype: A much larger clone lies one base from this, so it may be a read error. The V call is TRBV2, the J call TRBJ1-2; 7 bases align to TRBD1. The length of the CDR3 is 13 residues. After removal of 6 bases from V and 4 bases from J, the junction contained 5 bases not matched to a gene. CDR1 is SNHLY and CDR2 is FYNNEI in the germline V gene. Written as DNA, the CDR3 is TGTGCCAGCAGAAGCAGGGGGGCCTATGGCTACACCTTC. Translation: CASRSRGAYGYTF.

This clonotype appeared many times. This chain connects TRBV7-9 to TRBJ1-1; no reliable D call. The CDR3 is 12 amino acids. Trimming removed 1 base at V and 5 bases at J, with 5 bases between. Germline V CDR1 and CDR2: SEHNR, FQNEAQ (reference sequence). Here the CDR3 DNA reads TGTGCCAGCAGCTTAGGCTTGACTGAAGCTTTCTTT. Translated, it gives CASSLGLTEAFF.

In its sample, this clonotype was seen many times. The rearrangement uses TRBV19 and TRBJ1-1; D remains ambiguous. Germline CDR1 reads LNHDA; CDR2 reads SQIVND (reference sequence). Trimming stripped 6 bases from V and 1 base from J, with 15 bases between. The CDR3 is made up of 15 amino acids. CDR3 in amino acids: CASSPRRKENTEAFF. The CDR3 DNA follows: TGTGCCAGTAGCCCCCGACGGAAGGAGAACACTGAAGCTTTCTTT.

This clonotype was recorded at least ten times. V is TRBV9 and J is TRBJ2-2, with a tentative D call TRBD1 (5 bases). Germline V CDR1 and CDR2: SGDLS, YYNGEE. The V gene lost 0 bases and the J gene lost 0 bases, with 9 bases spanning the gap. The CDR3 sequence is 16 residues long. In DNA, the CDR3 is TGTGCCAGCAGCGTAGTAGGGGCCCCGAACACCGGGGAGCTGTTTTTT. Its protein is CASSVVGAPNTGELFF.

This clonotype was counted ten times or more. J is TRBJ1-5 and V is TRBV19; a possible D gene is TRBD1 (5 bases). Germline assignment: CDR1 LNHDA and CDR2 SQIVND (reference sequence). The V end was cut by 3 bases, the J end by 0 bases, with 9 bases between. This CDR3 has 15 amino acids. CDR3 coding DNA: TGTGCCAGTAGTATCGTCGGGGGTAGCAATCAGCCCCAGCATTTT. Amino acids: CASSIVGGSNQPQHF.

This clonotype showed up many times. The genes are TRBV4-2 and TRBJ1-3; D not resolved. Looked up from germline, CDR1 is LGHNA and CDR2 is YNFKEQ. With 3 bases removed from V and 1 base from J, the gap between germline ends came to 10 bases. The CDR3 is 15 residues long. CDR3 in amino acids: CASSHLLGSGNTIYF. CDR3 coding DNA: TGTGCCAGCAGCCACCTCCTGGGGTCTGGAAACACCATATATTTT.

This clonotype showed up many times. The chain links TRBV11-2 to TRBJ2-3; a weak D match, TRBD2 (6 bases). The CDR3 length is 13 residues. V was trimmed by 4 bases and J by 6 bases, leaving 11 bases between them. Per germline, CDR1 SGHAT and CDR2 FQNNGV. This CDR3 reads CASSYGSVDTQYF. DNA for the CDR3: TGTGCCAGCAGCTACGGGAGTGTGGATACGCAGTATTTT.

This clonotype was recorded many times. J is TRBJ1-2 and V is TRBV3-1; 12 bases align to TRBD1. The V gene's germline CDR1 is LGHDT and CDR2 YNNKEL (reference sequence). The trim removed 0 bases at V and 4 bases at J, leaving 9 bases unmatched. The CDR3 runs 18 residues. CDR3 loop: CASSQDGTGTGGSYGYTF. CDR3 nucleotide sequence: TGTGCCAGCAGCCAAGATGGGACCGGGACAGGGGGCAGCTATGGCTACACCTTC. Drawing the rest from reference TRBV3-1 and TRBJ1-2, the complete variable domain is DTAVSQTPKYLVTQMGNDKSIKCEQNLGHDTMYWYKQDSKKFLKIMFSYNNKELIINETVPNRFSPKSPDKAHLNLHINSLELGDSAVYFCASSQDGTGTGGSYGYTFGSGTRLTVV.

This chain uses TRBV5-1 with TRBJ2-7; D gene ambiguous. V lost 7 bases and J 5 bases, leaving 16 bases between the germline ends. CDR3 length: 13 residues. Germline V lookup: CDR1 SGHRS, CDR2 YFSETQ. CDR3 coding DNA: TGCGCCAGCTATGGGTCCATTCGAGACGAGCAGTACTTC. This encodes CASYGSIRDEQYF.

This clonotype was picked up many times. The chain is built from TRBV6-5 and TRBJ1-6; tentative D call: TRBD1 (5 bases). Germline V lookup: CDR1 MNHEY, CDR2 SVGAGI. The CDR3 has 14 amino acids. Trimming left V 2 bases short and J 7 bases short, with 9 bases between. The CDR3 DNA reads TGTGCCAGCAGTTACAGGGGAGACAATTCACCCCTCCACTTT. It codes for CASSYRGDNSPLHF.

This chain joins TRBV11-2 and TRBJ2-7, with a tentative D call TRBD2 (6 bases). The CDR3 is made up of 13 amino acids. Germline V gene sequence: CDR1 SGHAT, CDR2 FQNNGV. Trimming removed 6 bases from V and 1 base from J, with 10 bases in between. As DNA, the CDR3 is TGTGCCAGCAGATCGGGACTTTCCTACGAGCAGTACTTC. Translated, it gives CASRSGLSYEQYF.

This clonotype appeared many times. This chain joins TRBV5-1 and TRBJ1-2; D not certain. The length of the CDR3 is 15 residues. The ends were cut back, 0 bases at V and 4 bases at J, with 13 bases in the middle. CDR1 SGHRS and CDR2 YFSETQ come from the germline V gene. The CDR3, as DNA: TGCGCCAGCAGCTTGGGGGTACAAAGCCGCTATGGCTACACCTTC. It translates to CASSLGVQSRYGYTF.

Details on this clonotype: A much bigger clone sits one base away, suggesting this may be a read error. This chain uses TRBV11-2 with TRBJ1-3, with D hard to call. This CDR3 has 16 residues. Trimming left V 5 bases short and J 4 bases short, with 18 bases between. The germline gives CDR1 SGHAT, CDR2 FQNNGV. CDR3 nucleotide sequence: TGTGCCAGCAGCAGCTTGCCTAGGGTTTCCGGAAACACCATATATTTT. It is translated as CASSSLPRVSGNTIYF.

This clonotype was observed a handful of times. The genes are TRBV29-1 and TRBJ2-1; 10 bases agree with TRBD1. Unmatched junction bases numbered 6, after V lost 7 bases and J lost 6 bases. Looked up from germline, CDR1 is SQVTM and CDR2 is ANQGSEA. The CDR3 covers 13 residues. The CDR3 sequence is CSAWDRGGNEQFF. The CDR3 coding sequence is TGCAGCGCCTGGGACAGGGGCGGCAATGAGCAGTTCTTC.

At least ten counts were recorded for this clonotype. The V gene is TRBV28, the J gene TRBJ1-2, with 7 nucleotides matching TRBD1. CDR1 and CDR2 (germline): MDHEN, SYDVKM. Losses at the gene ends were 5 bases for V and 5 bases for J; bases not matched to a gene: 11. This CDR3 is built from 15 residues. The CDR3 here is CASSRPDRVYYGYTF. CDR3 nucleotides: TGTGCCAGCAGTCGACCAGACAGGGTGTATTATGGCTACACCTTC.

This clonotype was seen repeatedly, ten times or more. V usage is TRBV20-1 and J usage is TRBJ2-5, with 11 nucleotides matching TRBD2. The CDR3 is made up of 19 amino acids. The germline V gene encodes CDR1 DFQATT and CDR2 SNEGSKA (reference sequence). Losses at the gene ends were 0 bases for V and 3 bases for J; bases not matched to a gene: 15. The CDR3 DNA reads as TGCAGTGCTAGAGATTCCCCCCCGGGATTAGCGGGGGGGAAAGAGACCCAGTACTTC. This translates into CSARDSPPGLAGGKETQYF.

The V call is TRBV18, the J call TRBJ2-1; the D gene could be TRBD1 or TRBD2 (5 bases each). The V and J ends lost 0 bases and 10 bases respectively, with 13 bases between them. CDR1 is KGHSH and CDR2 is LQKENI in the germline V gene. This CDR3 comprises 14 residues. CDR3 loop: CASSPPGVEGEQFF. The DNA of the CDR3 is TGTGCCAGCTCACCACCAGGGGTTGAGGGAGAGCAGTTCTTC.

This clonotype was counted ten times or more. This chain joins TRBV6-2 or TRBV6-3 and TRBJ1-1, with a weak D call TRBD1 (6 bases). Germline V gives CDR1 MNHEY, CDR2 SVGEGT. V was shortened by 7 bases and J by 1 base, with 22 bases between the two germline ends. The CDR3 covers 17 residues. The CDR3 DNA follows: TGTGCCAGCAACCTCGATACAGGGCGAGCCACGAACACTGAAGCTTTCTTT. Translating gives CASNLDTGRATNTEAFF.

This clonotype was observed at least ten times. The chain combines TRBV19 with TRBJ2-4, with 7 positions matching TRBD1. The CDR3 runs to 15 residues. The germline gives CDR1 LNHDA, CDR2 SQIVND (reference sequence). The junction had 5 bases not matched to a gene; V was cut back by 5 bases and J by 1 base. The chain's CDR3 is CASSFLQGAKNIQYF. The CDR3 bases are TGTGCCAGTAGTTTTCTACAGGGGGCCAAAAACATTCAGTACTTC.